The next 30 T cell receptor beta chains were all read from a single sample in a study of blood T cell repertoires in COVID-19. Repertoires were generated with immunoSEQ multiplex PCR, while TCRdb's copy carries only in-frame clones and drops some. The table has some 89,000 clones, less than 95% seen once; the top ten hold around 1.7%. Sequencing was done on a sample of peripheral blood. The receptors originated from a man in his 60s with acute or convalescent COVID-19.

The chain couples TRBV19 to TRBJ2-7; 10 nucleotides align to TRBD2. Germline loops: CDR1 LNHDA, CDR2 SQIVND (reference sequence). The CDR3 runs to 14 residues. V was clipped by 9 bases and J by 0 bases; unmatched bases: 5. Here the CDR3 DNA reads TGTGCCAGCAGCGTAGCGGGGGGCTCCTACGAGCAGTACTTC. Its protein is CASSVAGGSYEQYF.

This clone turned up a few times. The V gene is TRBV18, the J gene TRBJ1-6, with a weak D call TRBD1 (6 bases). The CDR3 totals 16 residues. CDR1 is KGHSH, CDR2 LQKENI, per germline. V was pared by 1 base and J by 5 bases, with 12 bases between. DNA for the CDR3: TGTGCCAGCTCACCACGGGGCAGGGGAGATAATTCACCCCTCCACTTT. This encodes CASSPRGRGDNSPLHF.

This chain joins TRBV3-1 (or the pseudogene TRBV3-2) and TRBJ1-5, with D uncertain. The CDR3 length is 15 residues. The V gene lost 1 base and the J gene lost 3 bases, with 10 bases spanning the gap. The germline CDR1 and CDR2 sequences are LGHDT and YNNKEL (reference sequence). This CDR3 reads CASSQVMQSNQPQHF. The CDR3, as DNA: TGTGCCAGCAGCCAAGTCATGCAGTCCAATCAGCCCCAGCATTTT.

The chain recombines TRBV11-3 with TRBJ1-1; no clear D gene. With 5 bases removed from V and 2 bases from J, the gap between germline ends came to 15 bases. The germline V gene encodes CDR1 SGHNT and CDR2 YENEEA. The CDR3 contains 15 residues. The CDR3 here is CASSAEGIHNTEAFF. CDR3 in DNA: TGTGCCAGCAGCGCCGAGGGTATTCATAACACTGAAGCTTTCTTT.

This clone was counted a single time. The chain employs TRBV11-3 and TRBJ2-1, with 8 nucleotides matching TRBD2. The junction had 5 bases not matched to a gene; V was cut back by 5 bases and J by 2 bases. Germline values: CDR1 SGHNT, CDR2 YENEEA. CDR3 length: 15 residues. CDR3 loop: CASSHRGGTYNEQFF. Written as DNA, the CDR3 is TGTGCCAGCAGCCACCGGGGGGGTACCTACAATGAGCAGTTCTTC.

This sequence joins TRBV12-3 or TRBV12-4 and TRBJ2-2; no clear D. Trimming took off 5 bases at V and 1 base at J, with 5 bases between the two ends. The CDR3 is 13 amino acids. The CDR3 loop is CASSTQNTGELFF. DNA for the CDR3: TGTGCCAGCAGTACACAGAACACCGGGGAGCTGTTTTTT.

The V call is TRBV11-3, the J call TRBJ2-3, with 9 nucleotides matching TRBD1. The length of the CDR3 is 15 residues. The ends lost 6 bases at V and 4 bases at J; junction bases unmatched: 8. The germline V gene encodes CDR1 SGHNT and CDR2 YENEEA. CDR3 residues: CASSLDRGDADTQYF. Written as DNA, the CDR3 is TGTGCCAGCAGTCTCGACAGGGGGGACGCAGATACGCAGTATTTT.

The rearrangement uses TRBV2 and TRBJ1-4; no clear D gene. V lost 7 bases and J lost 8, with 14 bases in between. The length of the CDR3 is 13 residues. In germline, CDR1 is SNHLY, CDR2 FYNNEI. The chain's CDR3 is CASKLVGLEKLFF. In DNA form, the CDR3 reads TGTGCCAGCAAATTGGTGGGCCTCGAAAAACTGTTTTTT.

The V call is TRBV23-1, the J call TRBJ2-1; 10 positions match TRBD1. TRBV23-1 belongs to the ORF category, with a function that is uncertain. V dropped 4 bases and J dropped 6; count of bases not matched to a gene: 6. The CDR3 has 15 residues. CDR3 sequence reads: CASSPWDRGLNEQFF. CDR3 nucleotide sequence: TGCGCCAGCAGTCCTTGGGACAGGGGCCTCAATGAGCAGTTCTTC.

The J gene is TRBJ1-3, the V gene TRBV5-6, with D unclear. This CDR3 has 15 amino acids. V was trimmed by 0 bases and J by 4 bases, leaving 11 bases between them. Germline loops: CDR1 SGHDT, CDR2 YYEEEE. In DNA, the CDR3 is TGTGCCAGCAGCTTGGCCACCCCGCGGGGAAACACCATATATTTT. Translation gives CASSLATPRGNTIYF.

The chain recombines TRBV28 with TRBJ2-5; D might be TRBD1 (6 bases). From germline, CDR1 is MDHEN and CDR2 SYDVKM. There are 14 residues in the CDR3. Trimming removed 1 base from V and 5 bases from J, with 11 bases in between. The CDR3 nucleotides are TGTGCCAGCAGTTTATCGGACAGAGCGGAGACCCAGTACTTC. This sequence encodes CASSLSDRAETQYF.

The chain has TRBV5-1 and TRBJ2-1; 10 bases are a match to TRBD1. This CDR3 comprises 16 residues. V lost 4 bases and J lost 2; bases outside the gene matches: 6. The germline CDR1 and CDR2 sequences are SGHRS and YFSETQ. CDR3 nucleotides: TGCGCCAGCAGCCCCGGCGGGACAGGGGCCTACAATGAGCAGTTCTTC. It codes for CASSPGGTGAYNEQFF.

The chain has TRBV19 and TRBJ1-2; no definite D call. This CDR3 is built from 14 residues. Trimming took 5 bases from V and 4 from J, leaving 14 bases between them. The germline V gene has CDR1 LNHDA and CDR2 SQIVND (reference sequence). Here the CDR3 DNA reads TGTGCCAGTAGTTTTCCCCGAGGCAGCTATGGCTACACCTTC. This sequence encodes CASSFPRGSYGYTF.

This chain joins TRBV5-1 and TRBJ1-1, with a tentative D call TRBD1 (5 bases). Germline V lookup: CDR1 SGHRS, CDR2 YFSETQ. The CDR3 is 17 amino acids. The V and J ends lost 0 bases and 2 bases respectively, with 17 bases between them. CDR3: CASSLAGQAFFNTEAFF. The DNA of the CDR3 is TGCGCCAGCAGCTTGGCAGGGCAGGCCTTTTTTAACACTGAAGCTTTCTTT.

This chain joins TRBV7-8 and TRBJ1-1; TRBD1 aligns across 9 bases. Germline CDR1 is SGHVS and CDR2 is FQNEAQ. The CDR3 sequence is 15 residues long. Trimming removed 5 bases from V and 5 bases from J; junction bases left unmatched: 9. Here the CDR3 DNA reads TGTGCCAGCAGCCTATGGACAGGGGAGAGTACTGAAGCTTTCTTT. Translated: CASSLWTGESTEAFF.

The genes are TRBV19 and TRBJ1-2; TRBD1 matches 7 bases. CDR1 LNHDA and CDR2 SQIVND come from the germline V gene (reference sequence). The CDR3 consists of 16 residues. Trimming removed 1 base from V and 5 bases from J; junction bases left unmatched: 10. The CDR3 nucleotides read TGTGCCAGTAGTATAGCCAAGGGACAGAACGATTATGGCTACACCTTC. It is translated as CASSIAKGQNDYGYTF.

The CDR3 reads CASSPLSETQYF. CDR3 in DNA: TGTGCCAGCAGCCCCCTTTCCGAGACCCAGTACTTC. The V gene is TRBV6-2 or TRBV6-3, the J gene TRBJ2-5, with D uncertain. V dropped 6 bases and J dropped 5 bases, with 10 bases sitting between them. The length of the CDR3 is 12 residues. The germline V gene encodes CDR1 MNHEY and CDR2 SVGEGT.

The rearrangement joins TRBV11-2 to TRBJ2-3; 11 nucleotides line up with TRBD2. The ends lost 3 bases at V and 9 bases at J; junction bases unmatched: 8. Germline CDR1 and CDR2: SGHAT and FQNNGV. The CDR3 has 15 residues. The CDR3 sequence is CASSFLPGLAETQYF. The CDR3, as DNA: TGTGCCAGCAGCTTTTTGCCGGGACTAGCGGAAACGCAGTATTTT.

CDR3 sequence: CASSRPGERGGNEQFF. The CDR3, as DNA: TGTGCCAGCAGCCGCCCCGGGGAGCGGGGGGGGAATGAGCAGTTCTTC. The rearrangement links TRBV3-1 (or the pseudogene TRBV3-2) to TRBJ2-1, with 10 bases lining up with TRBD2. V lost 4 bases, J lost 7 bases, and 10 bases stayed unmatched. The germline V gene encodes CDR1 LGHDT and CDR2 YNNKEL (reference sequence). There are 16 residues in the CDR3.

The chain couples TRBV5-1 to TRBJ2-1, with TRBD1 matching over 7 bases. After removal of 2 bases from V and 4 bases from J, the junction contained 6 bases not matched to a gene. The germline V gene encodes CDR1 SGHRS and CDR2 YFSETQ. The CDR3 extends over 15 amino acids. CDR3 DNA: TGCGCCAGCAGCTTCATGACAGGGTCTTACAATGAGCAGTTCTTC. It specifies CASSFMTGSYNEQFF.

This chain links TRBV7-9 with TRBJ2-7; no definite D call. The CDR3 totals 16 residues. Germline CDR1 is SEHNR and CDR2 is FQNEAQ (reference sequence). Trimming pared 5 bases from V and 2 bases from J, leaving 19 bases between. The CDR3 is CASSHMIPVPPYEQYF. As DNA, the CDR3 is TGTGCCAGCAGCCATATGATTCCGGTTCCCCCCTACGAGCAGTACTTC.

The chain joins TRBV6-2 or TRBV6-3 to TRBJ2-1; tentative D call: TRBD1 (6 bases). V was trimmed by 4 bases and J by 5 bases, leaving 9 bases between them. Germline CDR1 MNHEY, CDR2 SVGEGT. CDR3 size: 13 residues. The CDR3 reads CASSFRGHNEQFF. Written as DNA, the CDR3 is TGTGCCAGCAGTTTCAGGGGACACAATGAGCAGTTCTTC.

The V and J genes are TRBV5-1 and TRBJ1-2; possible D gene TRBD1, 5 bases. The V gene's germline CDR1 is SGHRS and CDR2 YFSETQ. V was cut by 3 bases and J by 4 bases, with 10 bases left in between. The CDR3 extends over 13 amino acids. Here the CDR3 DNA reads TGCGCCAGCAGCTCGGACGGGGGCTATGGCTACACCTTC. It codes for CASSSDGGYGYTF.

As regards this clone: The junction does not match germline at one end; this may be a read error. J is TRBJ2-4 and V is TRBV3-1 (or the pseudogene TRBV3-2), with D possibly TRBD2 on 7 matching bases. Looked up from germline, CDR1 is LGHDT and CDR2 is YNNKEL (reference sequence). The CDR3 runs 16 residues. Here the CDR3 reads CASSKEGGGPKNIQYF. The CDR3 DNA sequence: TGTGCCAGCAGCAAAGAGGGGGGGGGCCCCAAAAACATTCAGTACTTC.

V is TRBV6-5 and J is TRBJ1-2; 7 positions agree with TRBD1. The junction had 13 bases not matched to a gene; V was cut back by 7 bases and J by 5 bases. The CDR3 contains 15 residues. Germline V lookup: CDR1 MNHEY, CDR2 SVGAGI. The CDR3 DNA is TGTGCCAGCACCACAGGAGGACAGGAAATTTATGGCTACACCTTC. It translates to CASTTGGQEIYGYTF.

The V and J genes are TRBV12-3 or TRBV12-4 and TRBJ1-2, with D perhaps TRBD1 (5 bases). The CDR3 sequence is 13 residues long. V was shortened by 5 bases and J by 5 bases, with 12 bases between the two germline ends. The DNA of the CDR3 is TGTGCCAGCAGTGCGGGACGGAATTATGGCTACACCTTC. Its protein product is CASSAGRNYGYTF.

This chain uses TRBV6-1 with TRBJ1-6; 7 positions match TRBD1. V gave up 1 base and J gave up 10 bases; unmatched junction bases: 4. The germline V gene has CDR1 MNHNS and CDR2 SASEGT. The CDR3 extends over 14 amino acids. The DNA for the CDR3 is TGTGCCAGCAGTGAAGAAGGGGGCCGATCACCCCTCCACTTT. It is translated as CASSEEGGRSPLHF.

The chain couples TRBV20-1 to TRBJ1-1, with D uncertain. The V gene's germline CDR1 is DFQATT and CDR2 SNEGSKA (reference sequence). The CDR3 covers 11 residues. With 5 bases removed from V and 4 bases from J, the gap between germline ends came to 8 bases. CDR3 sequence (DNA): TGCAGTGCTGAGAGGTTCACTGAAGCTTTCTTT. Its translation: CSAERFTEAFF.

DNA for the CDR3: TGTGCCAGTAGTGCCAGCCTGAGGGGCTACACCTTC. Translated, it gives CASSASLRGYTF. The chain combines TRBV19 with TRBJ1-2, with D hard to call. The CDR3 runs to 12 residues. Germline loops: CDR1 LNHDA, CDR2 SQIVND (reference sequence). Between the trimmed V and J ends, which lost 5 bases and 8 bases, there was a span of 12 bases.

In regard to this clone: The DNA is omitted, as the CDR3 cannot be located on it reliably, and the CDR3 follows TCRdb's listing. V gene TRBV6-5 combines with J gene TRBJ1-6; the D call in the table, TRBD1, was not verified against the DNA. The CDR3 length is 15 residues, termini included. Looked up from germline, CDR1 is MNHEY and CDR2 is SVGAGI. CDR3 sequence: CASSTSRQVRTPLHF.